Presented here are 14 T cell receptor beta chains from one specimen sequenced in a study of post-analysis software for immune sequencing data. These receptors have no identified antigens. Unique molecular identifiers were carried by the TCR beta cDNA libraries. Each CDR3 protein is one row after TCRdb ran MiXCR on the PCR reads. There are about 540,000 distinct CDR3 sequences in the sample; less than 40% occur only once, and less than 6% lies in the top ten. General study results and limits: Patients carried four or five TRBV segments more frequently than controls did, and TRBV5-6, TRBV5-1 and TRBV20-1 were among them.

Sequencing input: blood. The receptor set was obtained from a girl younger than 18 with multiple sclerosis.

This clonotype was detected only a few times. This chain links TRBV5-1 with TRBJ2-7; TRBD2 matches at 7 bases. V gave up 4 bases and J gave up 4 bases; unmatched junction bases: 17. Germline V gives CDR1 SGHRS, CDR2 YFSETQ. This CDR3 is built from 17 residues. The CDR3 sequence: CASSPRVGGEFVYEQYF. The DNA for the CDR3 is TGCGCCAGCAGCCCCCGGGTGGGGGGGGAATTCGTTTACGAGCAGTACTTC. The full variable domain, with the rest looked up from reference TRBV5-1 and TRBJ2-7, is KAGVTQTPRYLIKTRGQQVTLSCSPISGHRSVSWYQQTPGQGLQFLFEYFSETQRNKGNFPGRFSGRQFSNSRSEMNVSTLELGDSALYLCASSPRVGGEFVYEQYFGPGTRLTVT.

The sample holds a few counts of this clonotype. The genes are TRBV10-3 and TRBJ2-1; D ambiguous. V was clipped by 6 bases and J by 0 bases, with 12 bases between them. This CDR3 is built from 15 residues. From germline, CDR1 is ENHRY and CDR2 SYGVKD. CDR3 in amino acids: CAIRSGSSSYNEQFF. DNA for the CDR3: TGTGCCATCAGATCTGGCTCGAGCTCCTACAATGAGCAGTTCTTC.

In this sample, this clonotype turned up a few times. The chain links TRBV5-4 to TRBJ1-1; D unresolved. The CDR3 length is 12 residues. Germline V gene data show CDR1 as SGHNT and CDR2 as YYREEE (reference sequence). Between the trimmed V and J ends, which lost 4 bases and 7 bases, there was a span of 11 bases. This CDR3 reads CASSQIWGEAFF. The CDR3 DNA sequence: TGTGCCAGCAGCCAAATCTGGGGTGAAGCTTTCTTT. The full variable domain, its missing parts supplied by reference TRBV5-4 and TRBJ1-1, is ETGVTQSPTHLIKTRGQQVTLRCSSQSGHNTVSWYQQALGQGPQFIFQYYREEENGRGNFPPRFSGLQFPNYSSELNVNALELDDSALYLCASSQIWGEAFFGQGTRLTVV.

Concerning this clonotype itself: This may be a read error, as it is one base from a much larger clone. The chain links TRBV5-1 to TRBJ2-7, with D uncertain. The CDR3 totals 14 residues. Germline V gene lookup returns CDR1 SGHRS and CDR2 YFSETQ. V gave up 3 bases and J gave up 3 bases, with 13 bases separating them. CDR3 coding DNA: TGCGCCAGCAGCTGGGAAAACCTGGGCTACGAGCAGTACTTC. It codes for CASSWENLGYEQYF.

This chain joins TRBV19 and TRBJ2-1; 11 nucleotides match TRBD2. Per the germline V gene, CDR1 is LNHDA and CDR2 is SQIVND (reference sequence). The CDR3 contains 13 residues. V shed 8 bases and J 8 bases; nucleotides not matched to a gene: 5. This CDR3 is CASLSGGAYEQFF. The CDR3 region has the DNA TGTGCCAGTCTTAGCGGGGGGGCGTATGAGCAGTTCTTC.

This clonotype was recorded a few times. The V gene is TRBV7-2, the J gene TRBJ2-6, with D hard to call. The CDR3 runs to 15 residues. The V gene lost 5 bases and the J gene lost 1 base, with 9 bases spanning the gap. Germline lookup yields CDR1 SGHTA and CDR2 FQGNSA. The CDR3 DNA sequence: TGTGCCAGCAGCCTAGAGATATCTGGGGCCAACGTCCTGACTTTC. It is translated as CASSLEISGANVLTF.

Comment on this clonotype: At one boundary the junction diverges from the germline segment, which might be a read error. The chain uses TRBV27 and TRBJ2-5; no firm D call. The germline gives CDR1 MNHEY, CDR2 SMNVEV (reference sequence). CDR3 size: 13 residues. CDR3 DNA: TGTGCCAGCAGTCCACCACAACCTGGCACCCGGTACTTC. Protein product: CASSPPQPGTRYF.

The chain carries TRBV20-1 and TRBJ1-1; D gene unclear. In germline, CDR1 is DFQATT, CDR2 SNEGSKA (reference sequence). V lost 1 base, J lost 4 bases, and 16 bases lay in between. The CDR3 has 15 amino acids. The CDR3 DNA reads TGCAGTGCTAGAGCATTGGAGGCGGGAGGCACTGAAGCTTTCTTT. It is translated as CSARALEAGGTEAFF.

The chain combines TRBV9 with TRBJ2-5, with TRBD1 matching 7 bases. Germline values: CDR1 SGDLS, CDR2 YYNGEE. This CDR3 region has 16 residues. The V gene end was trimmed by 3 bases and the J gene end by 6 bases; junction bases not matched to a gene: 14. The CDR3: CASSDTGTDFWQTQYF. CDR3 nucleotide sequence: TGTGCCAGCAGCGACACCGGGACAGACTTTTGGCAGACCCAGTACTTC.

Points on this clonotype: Its ends do not fully match the called genes, so a read error is possible. The genes are TRBV6-5 and TRBJ2-3; TRBD1 might be the D (6 bases). The length of the CDR3 is 15 residues. CDR1 MNHEY and CDR2 SVGAGI come from the germline V gene. CDR3 nucleotide sequence: TGTGCCAGCAGTCGTAAACAGGGCCCCACAGCTACGCAGTATTTT. It is translated as CASSRKQGPTATQYF.

In this sample, this clonotype turned up many times. This chain uses TRBV12-3 or TRBV12-4 with TRBJ2-7; 7 nucleotides align to TRBD2. The tail of the sequence fits TRBJ2-5 better, so the J call may be wrong. The CDR3 sequence is 12 residues long. In DNA, the CDR3 is TGTGCCAGCAGCACGCGGGGGGAGACCCAGTACTTC. As protein: CASSTRGETQYF.

In its sample, this clonotype was seen a few times. The rearrangement uses TRBV7-9 and TRBJ2-5; maybe TRBD2 (6 bases). Germline-derived CDR1 and CDR2 are SEHNR and FQNEAQ (reference sequence). CDR3 length equals 12 residues. V shed 11 bases and J shed 2 bases, with 12 bases lying between them. This CDR3 is CAGSRGQETQYF. CDR3 nucleotide sequence: TGTGCCGGATCCCGGGGGCAAGAGACCCAGTACTTC. Together with reference TRBV7-9 and TRBJ2-5, the CDR3 gives the full variable domain: DTGVSQNPRHKITKRGQNVTFRCDPISEHNRLYWYRQTLGQGPEFLTYFQNEAQLEKSRLLSDRFSAERPKGSFSTLEIQRTEQGDSAMYLCAGSRGQETQYFGPGTRLLVL.

The rearrangement links TRBV6-6 to TRBJ2-3; D might be TRBD2 (5 bases). Germline V CDR1 and CDR2: MNHNY, SVGAGI (reference sequence). The CDR3 sequence is 16 residues long. V was cut by 0 bases and J by 3 bases, with 13 bases left in between. CDR3 protein: CASSYSPGTATDTQYF. CDR3 sequence (DNA): TGTGCCAGCAGTTACTCTCCGGGAACAGCAACAGATACGCAGTATTTT.

The sample holds a few counts of this clonotype. The chain couples TRBV20-1 to TRBJ2-5; D uncertain. The CDR3 extends over 12 amino acids. Trimming took off 3 bases at V and 1 base at J, with 6 bases between the two ends. CDR1 and CDR2 from the germline V gene are DFQATT and SNEGSKA (reference sequence). CDR3 in DNA: TGCAGTGCTAGGAGTACCCAAGAGACCCAGTACTTC. Translated, it gives CSARSTQETQYF.